These 5 T cell receptor beta chains came from one sample sequenced in a study of blood T cell repertoires in COVID-19 (dated by TCRdb to 2020 to 2021). The library was generated by the immunoSEQ multiplex PCR assay. The immuneACCESS repertoire file appears here via TCRdb, limited to in-frame rearrangements. These files lack a portion of the clones; in checked studies, under half of the deficit traces to unresolved V genes, and the cause of the others is not known. Here the sample has about 310,000 clones; approximately 90% occur a single time. Around 9.5% of the sample rests with the top ten. The sequenced material came from PBMCs or T cells enriched from blood (not recorded which). Receptors were obtained from a woman in her thirties or forties who had recovered from COVID-19.

The chain joins TRBV28 to TRBJ1-5, with D hard to call. Trimming cost V 2 bases and J 0 bases, with 11 bases left between them. Per germline, CDR1 MDHEN and CDR2 SYDVKM. The CDR3 consists of 16 residues. DNA for the CDR3: TGTGCCAGCAGTTTAAGCGCGGTCTATAGCAATCAGCCCCAGCATTTT. Its translation: CASSLSAVYSNQPQHF.

The chain couples TRBV9 to TRBJ2-7; 8 nucleotides agree with TRBD2. J gave up 3 bases and V 1 base, and 6 bases lay outside the gene matches. The CDR3 totals 15 residues. In germline, CDR1 is SGDLS, CDR2 YYNGEE. The CDR3 sequence: CASSVNPLADYEQYF. The DNA of the CDR3 is TGTGCCAGCAGCGTAAACCCACTAGCGGACTACGAGCAGTACTTC.

The CDR3 bases are TGTGCCAGCAGGCTTTGGGCGGGGACCATGAACACTGAAGCTTTCTTT. Protein: CASRLWAGTMNTEAFF. This chain uses TRBV28 with TRBJ1-1; D is possibly TRBD1 (5 bases). CDR1 is MDHEN, CDR2 SYDVKM, per germline. The CDR3 sequence is 16 residues long. V lost 6 bases to trimming and J lost 0 bases, with 17 bases between them.

The chain recombines TRBV28 with TRBJ1-5; D call uncertain. The CDR3 sequence is 14 residues long. V was trimmed by 7 bases and J by 5 bases, leaving 15 bases between them. Germline CDR1 MDHEN, CDR2 SYDVKM. Here the CDR3 DNA reads TGTGCCAGCACAGCGGCAGGAGGGTATCAGCCCCAGCATTTT. Its protein product is CASTAAGGYQPQHF.

The rearrangement joins TRBV30 to TRBJ2-7; possible D gene TRBD1, 6 bases. V lost 0 bases to trimming and J lost 6 bases, with 12 bases between them. The CDR3 has 13 amino acids. Germline loops: CDR1 GTSNPN, CDR2 SVGIG (reference sequence). CDR3 sequence: CAWSVLSGVEQYF. Written as DNA, the CDR3 is TGTGCCTGGAGTGTACTTTCAGGGGTCGAGCAGTACTTC.